Sequencing of this T cell receptor beta chain was carried out in a study of blood T cell repertoires in COVID-19. Study summary: Acute and convalescent COVID-19 samples came from the United States, Italy and Spain. T cells, B-cell-depleted T cells, or PBMCs supplied cDNA or gDNA.

V dropped 0 bases and J dropped 6 bases, with 16 bases sitting between them. The CDR3 has 16 amino acids. CDR1 and CDR2 (germline): ENHRY, SYGVKD. Original analysis: Reference gene primer amplification gave nucleated cell count estimates. Data came from immunoSEQ multiplex PCR; TCRdb stores just in-frame clones and leaves some out. Clone size and the V and J calls come from that table; the DNA yielded D and trimming. There are 400,000 to 500,000 clones in the sample; 75% to 90% occur only once, and over 1.1% lies in the top ten. The clonotype comes from a woman aged 25 to 45 with active or convalescent COVID-19. Sequencing was carried out using peripheral blood. The V and J genes are TRBV10-3 and TRBJ2-3, with D possibly TRBD2 on 6 matching bases. For the CDR3, the DNA is TGTGCCATCAGTGAGTCGATGGCGGCGGGAAGGGATACGCAGTATTTT. Amino acids: CAISESMAAGRDTQYF.